This T cell receptor (beta chain) was sequenced in a study of CD8+CD57+ T cells in acquired aplastic anemia. The wider study: Healthy CD8+ samples averaged roughly 10 million reads.

The use of genomic DNA as template underpinned the TCR beta VDJ and CDR3 profiling. TCRdb itself ran the reads through MiXCR, one entry per CDR3 protein. The table includes 200,000 to 250,000 distinct CDR3 sequences, roughly 35% detected once. Many counts were recorded for this clonotype. The germline V and J ends were trimmed by 6 bases and 2 bases, with 15 bases remaining between them. There are 15 residues in the CDR3. The germline gives CDR1 MRHNA, CDR2 SNTAGT. The specimen sequenced was sorted CD4+, CD8+, or CD8+CD57+ T cells (not recorded which) from PBMCs. The receptor's source is a human donor in good health, serving as a control. The genes are TRBV6-4 and TRBJ2-3; D gene uncertain. CDR3 residues: CASSPELGFTDTQYF. The CDR3, as DNA: TGTGCCAGCAGCCCCGAGTTGGGGTTCACAGATACGCAGTATTTT.